These 13 T cell receptor beta chains originate from one sample sequenced in a study of blood T cell repertoires in COVID-19. The table came from immunoSEQ multiplex PCR; TCRdb's copy has only in-frame clones and leaves some out. The sample has approximately 50,000 clones; about 75% are singletons. The source material was peripheral blood. The receptors here all came from a man over 45 with active or convalescent COVID-19.

J is TRBJ1-2 and V is TRBV5-1; weak D call: TRBD1 (5 bases). Germline V lookup: CDR1 SGHRS, CDR2 YFSETQ. Trimming stripped 1 base from V and 7 bases from J, with 17 bases between. The CDR3 length is 15 residues. The CDR3 protein is CASSLSQGEVGGYTF. The DNA of the CDR3 is TGCGCCAGCAGCTTGTCCCAGGGCGAGGTGGGTGGCTACACCTTC.

The chain carries TRBV5-6 and TRBJ1-1; 9 nucleotides align to TRBD1. The J segment lost 4 bases and the V segment lost 0 bases, leaving 1 base of the junction unmatched. The germline V gene has CDR1 SGHDT and CDR2 YYEEEE. The CDR3 spans 14 residues. CDR3 region: CASSLGDRATEAFF. The CDR3 DNA is TGTGCCAGCAGCTTGGGGGACAGGGCCACTGAAGCTTTCTTT.

This clone was seen only a few times. The CDR3 DNA reads TGCAGCGCCGGGACAGGGGGAAAAAAGACCTTC. The encoded protein is CSAGTGGKKTF. The chain employs TRBV29-1 and TRBJ1-2; 11 bases match TRBD1. The trim removed 7 bases at V and 14 bases at J, leaving 9 bases unmatched. From germline, CDR1 is SQVTM and CDR2 ANQGSEA. The CDR3 contains 11 residues. Full variable domain (missing parts from reference TRBV29-1 and TRBJ1-2): SAVISQKPSRDICQRGTSLTIQCQVDSQVTMMFWYRQQPGQSLTLIATANQGSEATYESGFVIDKFPISRPNLTFSTLTVSNMSPEDSSIYLCSAGTGGKKTFGSGTRLTVV.

Concerning this clone: A read error may be the cause here, since a much bigger clone is one base away. This chain uses TRBV1 with TRBJ2-7; the table's D call TRBD2 went unverified against the DNA. TRBV1 constitutes a pseudogene. This CDR3 comprises 14 residues. CDR3 loop: CTSSRGEVTHEQYF. The CDR3 region has the DNA TGCACCAGCAGCCGCGGGGAGGTTACCCACGAGCAGTACTTC.

This clone has a handful of counts. The rearrangement links TRBV3-1 (or the pseudogene TRBV3-2) to TRBJ1-5; no definite D call. Trimming took 0 bases from V and 7 from J, leaving 7 bases between them. Germline values: CDR1 LGHDT, CDR2 YNNKEL (reference sequence). The CDR3 runs to 13 residues. The CDR3 region has the DNA TGTGCCAGCAGCCAAGACGAGGCACAGCCCCAGCATTTT. Translating it yields CASSQDEAQPQHF.

This chain links TRBV2 with TRBJ2-3; D is possibly TRBD1 (5 bases). CDR3 length equals 11 residues. Germline lookup yields CDR1 SNHLY and CDR2 FYNNEI. V dropped 7 bases and J dropped 14 bases, with 16 bases sitting between them. This CDR3 reads CASNRGSLGYF. CDR3 coding DNA: TGTGCCAGCAATAGGGGCTCGCTAGGGTATTTT.

The V and J genes are TRBV9 and TRBJ2-1, with a possible D match to TRBD2 (6 bases). Trimming pared 0 bases from V and 7 bases from J, leaving 14 bases between. The CDR3 covers 15 residues. Germline CDR1 SGDLS, CDR2 YYNGEE. The CDR3 nucleotides read TGTGCCAGCAGCGTAGATTATGGAGGGATAAATGAGCAGTTCTTC. Its protein product is CASSVDYGGINEQFF.

The gene calls are TRBV29-1 and TRBJ1-2, with 9 bases matching TRBD1. V trimming: 5 bases; J trimming: 8 bases; junction bases outside the gene matches: 6. Germline V gene lookup returns CDR1 SQVTM and CDR2 ANQGSEA. The CDR3 contains 12 residues. This CDR3 reads CSVWDRVGGYTF. The CDR3 DNA reads TGCAGCGTTTGGGACAGGGTGGGAGGCTACACCTTC.

The chain uses TRBV3-1 (or the pseudogene TRBV3-2) and TRBJ2-7, with 8 bases fitting TRBD2. V dropped 4 bases and J dropped 2; count of bases not matched to a gene: 7. This CDR3 region has 15 residues. Germline CDR1 LGHDT, CDR2 YNNKEL (reference sequence). The CDR3 coding sequence is TGTGCCAGCAGCCGGCGTACTAGCGGAGCCTACGAGCAGTACTTC. Protein sequence: CASSRRTSGAYEQYF.

V is TRBV5-6 and J is TRBJ1-2; 8 bases fit TRBD1. Trimming took 6 bases from V and 13 from J; bases not matched to a gene: 14. There are 13 residues in the CDR3. Germline V gives CDR1 SGHDT, CDR2 YYEEEE. In nucleotides, the CDR3 is TGTGCCAGCACCCTTAGGGACAGGCATTTTAGCACCTTC. Amino acids: CASTLRDRHFSTF.

The chain uses TRBV5-6 and TRBJ2-7, with 7 positions matching TRBD2. The CDR3 loop spans 16 amino acids. J was trimmed by 3 bases and V by 1 base; bases with no gene match: 10. Germline V gives CDR1 SGHDT, CDR2 YYEEEE. Here the CDR3 reads CASSLSFAGEIYEQYF. As DNA, the CDR3 is TGTGCCAGCAGCTTGTCTTTTGCGGGGGAGATCTACGAGCAGTACTTC.

The chain uses TRBV12-3 or TRBV12-4 and TRBJ2-5, with a weak D call TRBD2 (6 bases). The length of the CDR3 is 13 residues. Trimming took off 3 bases at V and 5 bases at J, with 10 bases between the two ends. DNA of the CDR3: TGTGCCAGCAGTTTCGGGGGAAGGGAGACCCAGTACTTC. Residues: CASSFGGRETQYF.

This chain connects TRBV6-1 to TRBJ2-7; a possible D gene is TRBD2 (6 bases). The germline CDR1 and CDR2 sequences are MNHNS and SASEGT. Trimming cost V 3 bases and J 3 bases, with 9 bases left between them. The CDR3 totals 13 residues. CDR3 DNA sequence: TGTGCCAGCAGTGAGGAGGGAGGCTACGAGCAGTACTTC. As protein: CASSEEGGYEQYF.